Presented here are 31 T cell receptor beta chains from one specimen sequenced in a study of T cells in women clearing cervical HPV infection. Profiling relied on immunoSEQ multiplex PCR, and the TCRdb table lists in-frame clones only, not all of them. In all, the sample yields around 24,000 clones. Input material: blood buffy coat. These receptors came from a woman between 18 and 69 years old with a cervical HPV16 infection that either progressed to CIN3+ or cleared (not recorded which).

Remarks on this clone: The read finishes 3 residues shy of the CDR3 end, and the germline J gene is used to complete it. This chain joins TRBV7-7 and TRBJ2-2; weak D call: TRBD2 (6 bases). V was pared by 11 bases and J by 0 bases, with 13 bases between. The CDR3 runs to 14 residues. Germline values: CDR1 SSHAT, CDR2 FNYEAQ (reference sequence). The CDR3: CAAGGVANTGELFF. Partial CDR3 DNA: TGTGCCGCAGGCGGGGTCGCGAACACCGGGGAG.

A note on this clone: The read falls 3 residues short of the CDR3 end, and the missing part is taken from the germline J gene. This sequence joins TRBV19 and TRBJ1-2; D possibly corresponds to TRBD1 (6 bases). Germline lookup yields CDR1 LNHDA and CDR2 SQIVND (reference sequence). The CDR3 sequence is 15 residues long. The CDR3 is CASSIGQISTDTYTF. The part of the CDR3 DNA that was read is TGTGCCAGTAGTATCGGACAGATTAGCACAGATACC.

As regards this clone: The junction departs from germline at one end; a sequencing error may be responsible. Read sequence stops 3 residues before the CDR3 end, and the germline J gene provides the missing end. The genes are TRBV4-2 and TRBJ2-7; no definite D call. Per the germline V gene, CDR1 is LGHNA and CDR2 is YNFKEQ. The CDR3 totals 13 residues. The CDR3 sequence is CASSQDRYYEQYF. The CDR3 DNA, read in part, is TGCGCCAGCAGCCAAGATCGGTATTACGAG.

Concerning this clone itself: The read halts 3 residues ahead of the CDR3 end, with the missing end drawn from the germline J gene. This rearrangement joins TRBV20-1 to TRBJ2-5; 7 positions match TRBD1. J gave up 1 base and V 0 bases, and 2 bases lay outside the gene matches. CDR1 and CDR2 (germline): DFQATT, SNEGSKA (reference sequence). The length of the CDR3 is 14 residues. CDR3 bases read: TGCAGTGCTAGAGACGGGACAGTCCAAGAGACC. This codes for CSARDGTVQET. The CDR3 in full is CSARDGTVQETQYF.

The DNA read from the CDR3 is TGTGCCAGCTCGCACGAACTGGGACAGACGAACACTGAA. Its protein product is CASSHELGQTNTE. The CDR3 as a whole reads CASSHELGQTNTEAFF. V usage is TRBV18 and J usage is TRBJ1-1; 7 bases fit TRBD1. The read gets to within 3 residues of the CDR3 end, and the germline J gene fills in the rest. The junction had 11 bases not matched to a gene; V was cut back by 6 bases and J by 1 base. Germline V gene data show CDR1 as KGHSH and CDR2 as LQKENI. This CDR3 region has 16 residues.

A note on this clone: The missing CDR3 end, 3 residues past where the read stops, is filled in from the germline J gene. V is TRBV30 and J is TRBJ2-1, with D maybe TRBD2 (7 bases). This CDR3 region has 14 residues. Germline lookup yields CDR1 GTSNPN and CDR2 SVGIG (reference sequence). V lost 4 bases and J 9 bases, leaving 19 bases between the germline ends. CDR3: CAWKVGGLWGEQFF. CDR3 DNA (partial): TGTGCCTGGAAGGTCGGGGGGCTTTGGGGTGAG.

With respect to this clone: The read stops 3 residues short of the end of the CDR3; the missing end is completed from the germline J gene. This chain connects TRBV7-2 to TRBJ2-1; TRBD2 agrees at 10 bases. After removal of 6 bases from V and 2 bases from J, the junction contained 4 bases not matched to a gene. The CDR3 loop spans 15 amino acids. The V gene's germline CDR1 is SGHTA and CDR2 FQGNSA. CDR3 amino acids: CASRLTSGAYNEQFF. The covered CDR3 bases are TGTGCCAGCAGGCTAACTAGCGGGGCCTACAATGAG.

Comments on this clone: The read terminates 3 residues ahead of where the CDR3 ends, so the germline J gene completes it. The J gene is TRBJ1-4, the V gene TRBV12-3 or TRBV12-4; maybe TRBD1 (6 bases). The ends were cut back, 4 bases at V and 6 bases at J, with 18 bases in the middle. The CDR3 is 16 amino acids. This CDR3 reads CASSSAPQGQDEKLFF. Partial CDR3 DNA: TGTGCCAGCAGTTCAGCACCACAGGGTCAGGATGAAAAA.

A note on this clone: Coverage ceases 3 residues before the CDR3 finishes, and the germline J gene fills in the end. V is TRBV9 and J is TRBJ2-7, with 8 bases aligning to TRBD1. The CDR3 is 16 residues long. CDR1 and CDR2 (germline): SGDLS, YYNGEE. The J segment lost 0 bases and the V segment lost 5 bases, leaving 10 bases of the junction unmatched. The CDR3 sequence: CASSATGGPSSYEQYF. The sequenced CDR3 bases are TGTGCCAGCAGTGCCACAGGGGGACCCAGCTCCTACGAG.

On this clone itself: The CDR3 end is not reached by the read, which stops 3 residues before it; the germline J gene fills it in. The genes are TRBV20-1 and TRBJ2-6; 9 bases are shared with TRBD1. The CDR3 has 15 residues. V gave up 5 bases and J gave up 2 bases; unmatched junction bases: 4. Germline V gene lookup returns CDR1 DFQATT and CDR2 SNEGSKA (reference sequence). CDR3 bases read: TGCAGTGCTCCACAGGGGGCGCCTGGGGCCAACGTC. It specifies CSAPQGAPGANV. The entire CDR3 is CSAPQGAPGANVLTF.

In the case of this clone: The read falls 3 residues short of the CDR3 end, and the missing part is taken from the germline J gene. The genes are TRBV7-2 and TRBJ1-4; D gene unclear. In germline, CDR1 is SGHTA, CDR2 FQGNSA. V dropped 5 bases and J dropped 0 bases, with 10 bases sitting between them. CDR3 size: 15 residues. The sequenced CDR3 bases are TGTGCCAGCAGCCCAAACACCGCAACTAATGAAAAA. As protein: CASSPNTATNEK. The CDR3 in its entirety is CASSPNTATNEKLFF.

To note about this clone: With the read ending 3 residues before the CDR3 end, the germline J gene is used to fill in that end. V usage is TRBV2 and J usage is TRBJ2-5; 7 nucleotides align to TRBD2. With 7 bases clipped from V and 2 bases from J, the junction kept 7 bases outside the gene matches. The CDR3 is 14 residues long. Germline values: CDR1 SNHLY, CDR2 FYNNEI. Partial CDR3 DNA: TGTGCCAGCAACGCAGGGACTAAACAAGAGACC. The encoded protein is CASNAGTKQET. The CDR3 reads in full as CASNAGTKQETQYF.

Comment on this clone: Germline is not matched at one junction end, which may reflect a read error. The sequence runs out 3 residues before the end of the CDR3; the remainder is reconstructed from the germline J gene. This chain connects TRBV4-2 to TRBJ2-5, with 7 bases identical to TRBD1. CDR1 LGHNA and CDR2 YNFKEQ come from the germline V gene. CDR3 size: 18 residues. The CDR3 is CASSQDRTPRDSQETQYF. Partial CDR3 DNA: TGCGCCAGCAGCCAAGATAGGACCCCCCGGGACAGCCAAGAGACC.

To note about this clone: The read falls 3 residues short of the CDR3 end, and the missing part is taken from the germline J gene. V usage is TRBV30 and J usage is TRBJ2-7, with a possible D match to TRBD1 (8 bases). This CDR3 comprises 15 residues. Germline V CDR1 and CDR2: GTSNPN, SVGIG (reference sequence). V was cut by 3 bases and J by 0 bases, with 15 bases left in between. The CDR3 region is CAWSGRTGSSYEQYF. The sequenced part of the CDR3 DNA is TGTGCCTGGAGCGGGAGGACAGGGAGCTCCTACGAG.

With respect to this clone: The CDR3 end lies 3 residues beyond the end of the read and is filled in from the germline J gene. The chain links TRBV7-3 to TRBJ2-3; TRBD1 matches 7 bases. Germline CDR1 reads SGHTA; CDR2 reads FQGTGA. This CDR3 is built from 14 residues. The CDR3 reads CASSFKGQGETQYF. The covered CDR3 bases are TGTGCCAGCAGCTTCAAAGGGCAGGGGGAGACG.

Notes on this clone: The read finishes 3 residues shy of the CDR3 end, and the germline J gene is used to complete it. This chain links TRBV4-1 with TRBJ2-3; 7 bases agree with TRBD2. The CDR3 covers 17 residues. The germline V gene has CDR1 MGHRA and CDR2 YSYEKL. J gave up 4 bases and V 4 bases, and 14 bases lay outside the gene matches. The CDR3: CASSPTLTSFPPDTQYF. CDR3 bases read: TGCGCCAGCAGCCCAACATTGACTAGCTTTCCCCCAGATACG.

With regard to this clone: The CDR3 extends 3 residues past the end of the read, so its final part is completed from the germline J gene. The chain combines TRBV6-2 or TRBV6-3 with TRBJ2-7, with TRBD2 matching 7 bases. The germline V gene has CDR1 MNHEY and CDR2 SVGEGT. V lost 4 bases to trimming and J lost 6 bases; unmatched junction nucleotides: 9. This CDR3 is built from 14 residues. CDR3 DNA (partial): TGTGCCAGCAGTTGGGGTCTAGCGGTCCCCGAG. Protein: CASSWGLAVPE. The CDR3 reads in full as CASSWGLAVPEQYF.

Concerning this clone: The read terminates 3 residues ahead of where the CDR3 ends, so the germline J gene completes it. This chain uses TRBV14 with TRBJ2-7, with TRBD2 matching over 11 bases. CDR1 is SGHDN, CDR2 FVKESK, per germline. This CDR3 has 18 amino acids. V dropped 4 bases and J dropped 2; count of bases not matched to a gene: 13. The CDR3 loop reads CASSRRLAGLVFPYEQYF. CDR3 bases read: TGTGCCAGCAGCCGACGACTAGCGGGGTTGGTATTCCCCTACGAG.

To note about this clone: The read is 3 residues too short to cover the CDR3 end, so that end is filled in from the germline J gene. V gene TRBV5-1 combines with J gene TRBJ1-4; D gene ambiguous. Germline assignment: CDR1 SGHRS and CDR2 YFSETQ. This CDR3 region has 14 residues. Trimming cost V 2 bases and J 3 bases, with 8 bases left between them. CDR3 in amino acids: CASSFGEANEKLFF. The sequenced part of the CDR3 DNA is TGCGCCAGCAGCTTCGGGGAAGCTAATGAAAAA. The whole variable domain, filled in from reference TRBV5-1 and TRBJ1-4, reads KAGVTQTPRYLIKTRGQQVTLSCSPISGHRSVSWYQQTPGQGLQFLFEYFSETQRNKGNFPGRFSGRQFSNSRSEMNVSTLELGDSALYLCASSFGEANEKLFFGSGTQLSVL.

As to this clone: The read terminates 3 residues before the CDR3 end, so the remaining end is supplied by the germline J gene. The V call is TRBV18, the J call TRBJ2-7, with TRBD1 matching over 9 bases. The CDR3 runs 17 residues. After removal of 1 base from V and 2 bases from J, the junction contained 9 bases not matched to a gene. CDR1 and CDR2 from the germline V gene are KGHSH and LQKENI. CDR3 loop: CASSPLGGGTGPYEQYF. The covered CDR3 bases are TGTGCCAGCTCACCACTCGGAGGCGGGACAGGGCCCTACGAG.

Notes on this clone: The read falls 3 residues short of the CDR3 end, and the missing part is taken from the germline J gene. The chain uses TRBV19 and TRBJ1-2; possible D gene TRBD1, 5 bases. Germline V CDR1 and CDR2: LNHDA, SQIVND (reference sequence). The CDR3 is 12 residues long. The part of the CDR3 DNA that was read is TGTGCCAGTAGTGACAGAAGGAGCGAC. This sequence encodes CASSDRRSD. The CDR3 as a whole reads CASSDRRSDYTF.

Concerning this clone: Sequencing ends 3 residues short of the CDR3 end; the germline J gene provides the rest. The rearrangement joins TRBV18 to TRBJ2-1; 11 positions match TRBD1. Germline-derived CDR1 and CDR2 are KGHSH and LQKENI. V lost 4 bases to trimming and J lost 2 bases; unmatched junction nucleotides: 1. CDR3 length: 15 amino acids. The CDR3 bases that were read are TGTGCCAGCTCACGGGACAGGGGGGCCTACAATGAG. It is translated as CASSRDRGAYNE. From start to end, the CDR3 is CASSRDRGAYNEQFF.

As for this clone: The read ends 3 residues shy of where the CDR3 ends; the end is completed using the germline J gene. The chain is built from TRBV30 and TRBJ1-2; tentatively, D is TRBD1 (5 bases). CDR1 GTSNPN and CDR2 SVGIG come from the germline V gene (reference sequence). There are 13 residues in the CDR3. CDR3 sequence reads: CAWSVLAPGSYTF. CDR3 bases read: TGTGCCTGGAGTGTACTGGCCCCAGGGAGC.

Comments on this clone: From the germline J gene comes the end of the CDR3, since the read stops 3 residues before it. The rearrangement uses TRBV7-9 and TRBJ1-1; TRBD1 matches 8 bases. Germline V gene lookup returns CDR1 SEHNR and CDR2 FQNEAQ (reference sequence). The V and J ends lost 3 bases and 4 bases, in that order; junction bases with no gene match: 1. The CDR3 is 13 amino acids. The CDR3 loop reads CASSFTGGTEAFF. CDR3 bases read: TGTGCCAGCAGCTTCACAGGGGGCACTGAA.

As concerns this clone: The observed sequence ends 3 residues before the CDR3 terminus, with the missing tail filled in from the germline J gene. The chain recombines TRBV7-2 with TRBJ1-2; no clear D. The germline CDR1 and CDR2 sequences are SGHTA and FQGNSA. The CDR3 totals 15 residues. The sequenced part of the CDR3 DNA is TGTGCCAGCAGCTTAGCCCACAGCAGTACAGATACC. Translated, it gives CASSLAHSSTDT. The full CDR3 sequence reads CASSLAHSSTDTYTF.

In the case of this clone: Coverage ceases 3 residues before the CDR3 finishes, and the germline J gene fills in the end. This chain uses TRBV4-2 with TRBJ1-2, with TRBD1 matching 7 bases. In germline, CDR1 is LGHNA, CDR2 YNFKEQ. This CDR3 has 16 residues. V shed 4 bases, J shed 6 bases, and the junction held 14 bases outside the gene matches. CDR3: CASSLGTVAITHGYTF. The sequenced part of the CDR3 DNA is TGTGCCAGCAGCCTCGGGACAGTTGCTATTACCCATGGC.

Turning to this clone: The DNA ends 3 residues before the CDR3 does, and the rest of the CDR3 is filled in from the germline J gene. The chain couples TRBV7-8 to TRBJ2-7; D is uncertain. Trimming stripped 3 bases from V and 3 bases from J, with 9 bases between. CDR3 size: 13 residues. The V gene's germline CDR1 is SGHVS and CDR2 FQNEAQ. The CDR3 is CASSFYSLYEQYF. CDR3 DNA, as far as it was read: TGTGCCAGCAGCTTTTACTCCCTCTACGAG.

Remarks on this clone: Read coverage stops 3 residues before the CDR3 terminus; the germline J gene supplies the remainder. The chain couples TRBV9 to TRBJ2-7; D gene ambiguous. Trimming took off 0 bases at V and 0 bases at J, with 7 bases between the two ends. Germline V CDR1 and CDR2: SGDLS, YYNGEE. This CDR3 has 14 residues. CDR3 sequence reads: CASSVAASSYEQYF. The CDR3 bases that were read are TGTGCCAGCAGCGTAGCTGCCAGCTCCTACGAG.

Remarks on this clone: Read data end 3 residues before the CDR3 end; the end is taken from the germline J gene. The chain uses TRBV12-3 or TRBV12-4 and TRBJ2-3, with 13 bases matching TRBD2. Losses at the gene ends were 5 bases for V and 8 bases for J; bases not matched to a gene: 7. This CDR3 comprises 15 residues. The chain's CDR3 is CASSPTSGGPRTQYF. The CDR3 bases that were read are TGTGCCAGCAGTCCGACTAGCGGGGGGCCCCGTACG.

In regard to this clone: The CDR3 end is not reached by the read, which stops 3 residues before it; the germline J gene fills it in. V usage is TRBV7-9 and J usage is TRBJ1-5; D gene ambiguous. Germline-derived CDR1 and CDR2 are SEHNR and FQNEAQ (reference sequence). Between the trimmed V and J ends, which lost 2 bases and 7 bases, there was a span of 12 bases. The CDR3 extends over 14 amino acids. CDR3 loop: CASSLQDLGQPQHF. CDR3 bases read: TGTGCCAGCAGCTTACAGGACTTAGGCCAGCCC.

Remarks on this clone: Sequencing ends 3 residues short of the CDR3 end; the germline J gene provides the rest. The chain couples TRBV10-2 to TRBJ1-6; D may be TRBD1 (6 bases). This CDR3 has 14 amino acids. Germline values: CDR1 WSHSY, CDR2 SAAADI. Trimming took 10 bases from V and 9 from J, leaving 19 bases between them. The CDR3 bases that were read are TGCGCCACAATTGACAGGATCGTAAGTTCACCC. Translated, it gives CATIDRIVSSP. The full CDR3 sequence reads CATIDRIVSSPLHF.